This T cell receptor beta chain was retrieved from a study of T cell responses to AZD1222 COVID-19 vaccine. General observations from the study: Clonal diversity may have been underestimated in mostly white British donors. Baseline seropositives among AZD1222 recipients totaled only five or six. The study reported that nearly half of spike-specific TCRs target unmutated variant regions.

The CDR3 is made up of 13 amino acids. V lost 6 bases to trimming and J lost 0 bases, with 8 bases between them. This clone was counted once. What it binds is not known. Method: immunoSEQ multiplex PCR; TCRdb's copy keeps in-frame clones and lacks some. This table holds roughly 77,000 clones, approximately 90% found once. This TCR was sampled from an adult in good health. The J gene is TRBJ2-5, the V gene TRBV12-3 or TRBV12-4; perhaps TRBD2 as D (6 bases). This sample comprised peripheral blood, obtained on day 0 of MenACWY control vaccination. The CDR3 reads CASSRDYQETQYF. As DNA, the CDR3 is TGTGCCAGCAGCCGGGACTACCAAGAGACCCAGTACTTC.